The TCR beta chain under discussion was sequenced for a study of T cell repertoires in aging, cancer and after chemotherapy. Study-wide background: Roughly 9.1 million TCR reads were in the whole dataset.

Germline V gene sequence: CDR1 LNHDA, CDR2 SQIVND (reference sequence). CDR3 length: 17 residues. The ends lost 2 bases at V and 6 bases at J; junction bases unmatched: 10. TRB rearrangements spanning V, D and J were amplified using mixed TRB-A/B primers. MiXCR, run by TCRdb on the multiplex PCR reads, gives a single entry per CDR3 protein. This sample yields some 1,400 distinct CDR3 sequences, of which roughly half are seen a single time; almost 30% belongs to the top ten. Amplification of TCR beta used genomic DNA extracted from peripheral blood. This clonotype is deemed large (0.1 to 1%). The target antigen is unknown. Whole-study findings and limits: Age-matched healthy donors had significantly more diverse, less clonal blood TCR repertoires than untreated cancer patients. Median generation probability rose over the chemotherapy interval in each cancer cohort, suggesting rebound thymic output.

The chain joins TRBV19 to TRBJ1-6; 7 bases are shared with TRBD1. This sequence was found in a human donor with a blood cancer. The sequenced material came from blood. CDR3 sequence: CASSITGPGGPNSPLHF. For the CDR3, the DNA is TGTGCCAGTAGTATAACAGGGCCAGGGGGACCTAATTCACCCCTCCACTTT.